This entry features one T cell receptor (beta chain) sequence. The antigen remains undetermined. Second doses at about 4 or about 12 weeks were pooled. This sample is drawn from a study of T cell responses to AZD1222 COVID-19 vaccine. Findings and caveats of the study: Spike-specific TCR depth and breadth grew after two AZD1222 doses. Repertoire samples came only from after the peak T cell response.

V was shortened by 3 bases and J by 7 bases, with 9 bases between the two germline ends. The CDR3 is 12 amino acids. Per germline, CDR1 MDHEN and CDR2 SYDVKM. Generated by immunoSEQ multiplex PCR, the TCRdb table keeps only in-frame clones and is missing some. The table lists thousands of clones, around 87% of them singletons. The sample consisted of peripheral blood, taken 28 days after the second AZD1222 dose. The V gene is TRBV28, the J gene TRBJ1-2, with D possibly being TRBD1 (5 bases). The source of this sequence is an adult who received the AZD1222 COVID-19 vaccine. The CDR3 loop reads CASSFLGGGYTF. CDR3 coding DNA: TGTGCCAGCAGTTTCCTCGGGGGTGGCTACACCTTC.